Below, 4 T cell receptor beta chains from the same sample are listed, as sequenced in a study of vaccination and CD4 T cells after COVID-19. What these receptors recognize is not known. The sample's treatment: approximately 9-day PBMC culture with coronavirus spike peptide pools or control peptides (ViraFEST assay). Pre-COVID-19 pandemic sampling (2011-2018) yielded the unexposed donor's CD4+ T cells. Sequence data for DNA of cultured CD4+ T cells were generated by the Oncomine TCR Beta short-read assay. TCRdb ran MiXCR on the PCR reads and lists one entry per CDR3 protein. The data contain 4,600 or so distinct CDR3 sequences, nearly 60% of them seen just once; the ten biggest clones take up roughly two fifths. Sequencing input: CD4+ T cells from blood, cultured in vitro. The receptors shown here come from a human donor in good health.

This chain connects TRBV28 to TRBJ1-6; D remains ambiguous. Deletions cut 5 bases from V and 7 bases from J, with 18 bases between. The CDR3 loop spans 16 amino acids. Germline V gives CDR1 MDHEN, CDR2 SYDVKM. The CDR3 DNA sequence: TGTGCCAGCAGTCCCGGCATTGGAGTAAACAATTCACCCCTCCACTTT. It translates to CASSPGIGVNNSPLHF. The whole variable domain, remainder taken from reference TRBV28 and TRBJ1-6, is DVKVTQSSRYLVKRTGEKVFLECVQDMDHENMFWYRQDPGLGLRLIYFSYDVKMKEKGDIPEGYSVSREKKERFSLILESASTNQTSMYLCASSPGIGVNNSPLHFGNGTRLTVT.

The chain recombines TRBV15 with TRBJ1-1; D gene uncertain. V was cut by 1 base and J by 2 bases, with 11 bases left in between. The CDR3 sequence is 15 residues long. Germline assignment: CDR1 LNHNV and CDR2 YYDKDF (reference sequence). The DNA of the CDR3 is TGTGCCACCAGCAGAGGGGCGGGTTCTAACACTGAAGCTTTCTTT. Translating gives CATSRGAGSNTEAFF. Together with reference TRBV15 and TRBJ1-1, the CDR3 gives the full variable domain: DAMVIQNPRYQVTQFGKPVTLSCSQTLNHNVMYWYQQKSSQAPKLLFHYYDKDFNNEADTPDNFQSRRPNTSFCFLDIRSPGLGDTAMYLCATSRGAGSNTEAFFGQGTRLTVV.

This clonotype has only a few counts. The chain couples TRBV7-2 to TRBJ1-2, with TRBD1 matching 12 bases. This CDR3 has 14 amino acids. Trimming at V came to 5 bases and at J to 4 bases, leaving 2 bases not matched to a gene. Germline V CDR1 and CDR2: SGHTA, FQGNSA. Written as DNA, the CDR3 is TGTGCCAGCAGCCCGGGACAGGGGGCCTATGGCTACACCTTC. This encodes CASSPGQGAYGYTF.

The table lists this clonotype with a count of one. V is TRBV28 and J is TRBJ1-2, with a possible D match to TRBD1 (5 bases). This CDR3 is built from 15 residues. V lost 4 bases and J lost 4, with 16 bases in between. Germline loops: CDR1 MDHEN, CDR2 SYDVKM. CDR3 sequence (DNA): TGTGCCAGCAGTTCCGGGACCGCATCTGTCTATGGCTACACCTTC. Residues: CASSSGTASVYGYTF.